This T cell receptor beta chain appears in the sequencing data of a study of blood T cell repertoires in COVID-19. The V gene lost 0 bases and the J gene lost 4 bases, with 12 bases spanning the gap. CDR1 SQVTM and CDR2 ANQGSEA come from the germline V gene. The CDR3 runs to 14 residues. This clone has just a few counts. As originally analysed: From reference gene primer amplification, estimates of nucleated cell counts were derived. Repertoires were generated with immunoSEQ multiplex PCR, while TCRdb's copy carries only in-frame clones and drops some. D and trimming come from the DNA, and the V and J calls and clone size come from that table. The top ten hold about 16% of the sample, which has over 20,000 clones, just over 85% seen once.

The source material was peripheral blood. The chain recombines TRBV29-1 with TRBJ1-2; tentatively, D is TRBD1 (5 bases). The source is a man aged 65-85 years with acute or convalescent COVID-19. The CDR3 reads CSVEDTEGPYGYTF. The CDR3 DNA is TGCAGCGTTGAAGATACGGAGGGGCCCTATGGCTACACCTTC.